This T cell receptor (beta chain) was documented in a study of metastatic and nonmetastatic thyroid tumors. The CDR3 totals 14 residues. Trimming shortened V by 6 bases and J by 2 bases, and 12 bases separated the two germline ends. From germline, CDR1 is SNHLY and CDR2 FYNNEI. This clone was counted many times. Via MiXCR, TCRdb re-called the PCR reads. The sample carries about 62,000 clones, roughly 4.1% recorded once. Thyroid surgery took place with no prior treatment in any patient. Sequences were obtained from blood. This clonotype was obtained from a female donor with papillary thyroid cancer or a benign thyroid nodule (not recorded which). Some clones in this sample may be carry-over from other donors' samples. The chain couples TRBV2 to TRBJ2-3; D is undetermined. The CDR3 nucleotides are TGTGCCAGCAGGGTAAACGGAGCCACAGATACGCAGTATTTT. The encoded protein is CASRVNGATDTQYF.